The clone carrying this TCR beta chain was seen only a few times. What it recognizes is unknown. CDR3 length: 13 amino acids. Germline assignment: CDR1 SGHRS and CDR2 YFSETQ. Trimming took off 4 bases at V and 6 bases at J, with 13 bases between the two ends. Donors comprised only Caucasian adults living in Nashville, Tennessee. This sample is part of a study of shared clonotypes between healthy human individuals. Deep-level running was used for the assay. Clones were read by immunoSEQ multiplex PCR, and TCRdb kept only the in-frame ones, dropping some. This table has roughly 760,000 clones, under 80% appearing once. Findings and limits, study-wide: Clonotypes not shared had lower generation probabilities than those common to all four donors.

Sequenced input: memory CD4+ T cells sorted from blood. Subset indicated: CD45RA-negative fraction. This rearrangement joins TRBV5-1 to TRBJ1-2; tentatively, D is TRBD1 (6 bases). The TCR originated in a woman in her 30s in good health. In DNA form, the CDR3 reads TGCGCCAGCAGCGGAGTCCGGGACAATGGCTACACCTTC. Its translation is CASSGVRDNGYTF.